This entry features one T cell receptor beta chain sequence. Its antigen is unidentified. Once extracted for a subset, genomic DNA was divided evenly among several immunoSEQ plates. Original methodology: ImmunoSEQ only sent back junction sequences with no quality scores, so filtering was done differently. Sequencing was performed with immunoSEQ multiplex PCR; in TCRdb, only in-frame clones are kept and a portion is missing. V and J calls and clone size are as listed in that table; D and trimming were resolved from the DNA. The sample includes fewer than 1 million clones, about 96% seen only once; the top ten take less than 0.3%. In germline, CDR1 is MNHNS, CDR2 SASEGT. Trimming took off 1 base at V and 4 bases at J, with 13 bases between the two ends. The CDR3 is 15 amino acids. Terminally differentiated effector memory CD45RA+ cells were left out of the naive CD8 fraction, which was CD45RO-negative and positively selected for CCR7.

The data originate from a study of shared clonotypes between healthy human individuals. General study findings and limits: Clonotype sharing across a handful of donors was observed for around 5% of naive CD4 clonotypes.

Sequencing was performed on naive CD8+ T cells sorted from blood. The rearrangement uses TRBV6-1 and TRBJ2-5; D is unresolved. The TCR was taken from a man aged 30 to 39 in good health. CDR3 sequence (DNA): TGTGCCAGCAGTGAAGACAGAATTTTAGGAGAGACCCAGTACTTC. This gives the protein CASSEDRILGETQYF.